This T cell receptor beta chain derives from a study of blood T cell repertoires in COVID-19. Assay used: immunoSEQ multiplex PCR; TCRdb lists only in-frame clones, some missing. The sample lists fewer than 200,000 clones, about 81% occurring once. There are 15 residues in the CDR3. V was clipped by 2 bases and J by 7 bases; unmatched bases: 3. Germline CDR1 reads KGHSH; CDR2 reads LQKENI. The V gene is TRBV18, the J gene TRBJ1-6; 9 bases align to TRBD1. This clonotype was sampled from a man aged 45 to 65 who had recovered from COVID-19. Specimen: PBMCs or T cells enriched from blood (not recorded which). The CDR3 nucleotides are TGTGCCAGCTCACCAAAGGGGACAGGGAATTCACCCCTCCACTTT. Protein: CASSPKGTGNSPLHF.